The 26 T cell receptor beta chains below come from one sample, sequenced in a study of blood T cells in healthy people across ages. Together with a sample-barcoded 5' primer, a J-beta primer mix was included in a second PCR lasting roughly 6 to 12 cycles. TCRdb ran MiXCR on the 5' RACE reads and lists one entry per CDR3 protein. The data show about 1.8 million distinct CDR3 sequences, about 49% seen once. Input material: blood. The origin of the receptors is a woman in her thirties or forties in good health.

This clonotype has only a few counts. The chain couples TRBV4-2 to TRBJ2-5, with TRBD2 identical over 11 bases. Germline trimming cut 4 bases from V and 3 bases from J; bases unmatched to any gene: 16. Germline values: CDR1 LGHNA, CDR2 YNFKEQ. This CDR3 has 19 amino acids. The CDR3 spells CASSPTLFGGLADEETQYF. Written as DNA, the CDR3 is TGTGCCAGCAGCCCGACGCTTTTCGGGGGACTAGCGGACGAAGAGACCCAGTACTTC.

The rearrangement joins TRBV9 to TRBJ2-5, with 10 bases fitting TRBD2. Near its end, the DNA agrees better with TRBJ2-7, so the J call may be wrong. The germline V gene encodes CDR1 SGDLS and CDR2 YYNGEE. The CDR3 loop spans 15 amino acids. CDR3 region: CASSVEERGGREQYF. As DNA, the CDR3 is TGTGCCAGCAGCGTGGAAGAGCGGGGGGGCCGCGAGCAGTACTTC.

This clonotype was picked up a small number of times. The gene calls are TRBV4-2 and TRBJ2-7; possible D gene TRBD2, 7 bases. The J call may be wrong; the DNA end is better matched by TRBJ2-5. Per germline, CDR1 LGHNA and CDR2 YNFKEQ. The CDR3 totals 15 residues. Written as DNA, the CDR3 is TGTGCCAGCAGCCAAGAACGGGGGGCCGGCGAGACCCAGTACTTC. Its translation: CASSQERGAGETQYF.

This chain connects TRBV5-5 to TRBJ1-1, with D hard to call. Germline CDR1 reads SGHKS; CDR2 reads YYEKEE (reference sequence). The CDR3 contains 14 residues. V was pared by 4 bases and J by 7 bases, with 17 bases between. The CDR3 sequence is CASSIRTPGVEAFF. Written as DNA, the CDR3 is TGTGCCAGCAGCATAAGGACTCCTGGGGTTGAAGCTTTCTTT.

This chain connects TRBV10-1 to TRBJ1-2, with D tentatively TRBD1 (5 bases). This CDR3 spans 14 amino acids. The germline V and J ends were trimmed by 4 bases and 4 bases, with 13 bases remaining between them. Germline V CDR1 and CDR2: WNHNN, SYGVQD (reference sequence). The CDR3 protein is CASSASGTSYGYTF. The CDR3 DNA sequence: TGCGCCAGCAGTGCCTCAGGGACTAGCTATGGCTACACCTTC.

This clonotype was detected only a few times. The chain combines TRBV7-9 with TRBJ2-7; D is uncertain. This CDR3 comprises 12 residues. Germline lookup yields CDR1 SEHNR and CDR2 FQNEAQ (reference sequence). Trimming took 2 bases from V and 6 from J, leaving 8 bases between them. The CDR3 loop is CASSLTTGEQYF. In DNA, the CDR3 is TGTGCCAGCAGCTTAACGACGGGCGAGCAGTACTTC. Filled out from reference TRBV7-9 and TRBJ2-7, the complete variable domain reads DTGVSQNPRHKITKRGQNVTFRCDPISEHNRLYWYRQTLGQGPEFLTYFQNEAQLEKSRLLSDRFSAERPKGSFSTLEIQRTEQGDSAMYLCASSLTTGEQYFGPGTRLTVT.

This sequence joins TRBV6-1 and TRBJ2-1; 10 bases line up with TRBD2. There are 18 residues in the CDR3. Per the germline V gene, CDR1 is MNHNS and CDR2 is SASEGT. V lost 6 bases and J lost 0; bases outside the gene matches: 11. The CDR3 DNA follows: TGTGCCAGCAGCCCCACTAGCGGGGCCCCCAGCTCCTACAATGAGCAGTTCTTC. This sequence encodes CASSPTSGAPSSYNEQFF.

This sequence joins TRBV27 and TRBJ1-2, with D perhaps matching TRBD1 (6 bases). The germline gives CDR1 MNHEY, CDR2 SMNVEV (reference sequence). V was clipped by 4 bases and J by 1 base, with 19 bases between them. CDR3 size: 17 residues. CDR3 in DNA: TGTGCCAGCAGTTCCCAGCCCACGGGGGCGCTTAACTATGGCTACACCTTC. Its protein product is CASSSQPTGALNYGYTF.

The gene calls are TRBV6-5 and TRBJ1-5; TRBD1 agrees at 8 bases. CDR1 and CDR2 (germline): MNHEY, SVGAGI. This CDR3 spans 15 amino acids. V shed 6 bases and J 2 bases; nucleotides not matched to a gene: 6. CDR3 loop: CASRTSGGGNQPQHF. The CDR3 DNA reads TGTGCCAGCAGGACATCAGGGGGCGGCAATCAGCCCCAGCATTTT.

The V and J genes are TRBV4-3 and TRBJ1-1; D remains unclear. Deletions cut 4 bases from V and 3 bases from J, with 12 bases between. CDR3 size: 14 residues. CDR1 and CDR2 (germline): LGHNA, YSLEER. The CDR3: CASSLVHGDTEAFF. Written as DNA, the CDR3 is TGCGCCAGCAGCCTAGTACACGGAGACACTGAAGCTTTCTTT.

V is TRBV20-1 and J is TRBJ2-4; 8 bases match TRBD1. CDR3 length: 15 residues. Germline lookup yields CDR1 DFQATT and CDR2 SNEGSKA (reference sequence). V lost 3 bases to trimming and J lost 0 bases; unmatched junction nucleotides: 4. The CDR3 spells CSASDRGLAKNIQYF. The CDR3 DNA sequence: TGCAGTGCTAGTGACAGGGGCCTAGCCAAAAACATTCAGTACTTC.

The J gene is TRBJ2-5, the V gene TRBV4-3; D remains unclear. V lost 5 bases and J lost 2, with 9 bases in between. The length of the CDR3 is 13 residues. Germline values: CDR1 LGHNA, CDR2 YSLEER. CDR3 in DNA: TGCGCCAGCAGCACTCGTGAGCAAGAGACCCAGTACTTC. Its translation: CASSTREQETQYF.

In its sample, this clonotype was seen once. The rearrangement uses TRBV6-2 or TRBV6-3 and TRBJ2-3; 10 nucleotides agree with TRBD1. The CDR3 runs to 16 residues. Per the germline V gene, CDR1 is MNHEY and CDR2 is SVGEGT. V shed 0 bases, J shed 2 bases, and the junction held 2 bases outside the gene matches. The CDR3: CASSYSGTGATDTQYF. CDR3 DNA sequence: TGTGCCAGCAGTTACTCGGGGACAGGGGCCACAGATACGCAGTATTTT.

The rearrangement uses TRBV20-1 and TRBJ1-2; 8 bases are shared with TRBD1. The CDR3 is made up of 14 amino acids. The germline V gene encodes CDR1 DFQATT and CDR2 SNEGSKA (reference sequence). With 0 bases clipped from V and 4 bases from J, the junction kept 4 bases outside the gene matches. The CDR3 DNA reads TGCAGTGCTAGAGATCCGGACAGGGTCTATGGCTACACCTTC. Its protein is CSARDPDRVYGYTF.

The genes are TRBV7-2 and TRBJ2-1; no firm D call. The CDR3 length is 14 residues. V was clipped by 5 bases and J by 10 bases, with 18 bases between them. Looked up from germline, CDR1 is SGHTA and CDR2 is FQGNSA. In DNA, the CDR3 is TGTGCCAGCAGCCTCGGGCTCTCGTCCTACGAGCAGTTCTTC. Translating it yields CASSLGLSSYEQFF.

This clonotype was observed a single time. The rearrangement links TRBV2 to TRBJ2-7, with D tentatively TRBD2 (6 bases). The closer fit of TRBJ2-5 to the DNA end suggests the J call may be wrong. The CDR3 length is 16 residues. Germline lookup yields CDR1 SNHLY and CDR2 FYNNEI. CDR3 sequence (DNA): TGTGCCAGCAGCCTCACTCCGGGACTTCCTAAAGAGACCCAGTACTTC. This gives the protein CASSLTPGLPKETQYF.

The chain combines TRBV6-2 or TRBV6-3 with TRBJ2-1; a weak D match, TRBD2 (6 bases). Germline CDR1 MNHEY, CDR2 SVGEGT. Trimming cost V 6 bases and J 6 bases, with 18 bases left between them. The CDR3 runs 15 residues. CDR3 in DNA: TGTGCCAGCAGGGGTACTGGGTTGGGGGGCAATGAGCAGTTCTTC. This translates into CASRGTGLGGNEQFF.

With regard to this clonotype: One end of the junction fails to match germline, which may point to a read error. This sequence joins TRBV5-1 and TRBJ2-5; D uncertain. CDR3 length equals 15 residues. The germline V gene has CDR1 SGHRS and CDR2 YFSETQ. CDR3 in DNA: TGCGCCAGCAGCTTGACCCCCTCACCTCAAGAGACCCGGTACTTC. Protein product: CASSLTPSPQETRYF. Based on the CDR3 plus reference TRBV5-1 and TRBJ2-5, the full variable domain is KAGVTQTPRYLIKTRGQQVTLSCSPISGHRSVSWYQQTPGQGLQFLFEYFSETQRNKGNFPGRFSGRQFSNSRSEMNVSTLELGDSALYLCASSLTPSPQETRYFGPGTRLLVL.

The sample holds a few counts of this clonotype. This chain uses TRBV6-2 or TRBV6-3 with TRBJ2-6; D call uncertain. This CDR3 contains 15 residues. The germline V gene encodes CDR1 MNHEY and CDR2 SVGEGT. Trimming stripped 5 bases from V and 5 bases from J, with 13 bases between. CDR3 sequence: CASSMEGLWANVLTF. In nucleotides, the CDR3 is TGTGCCAGCAGTATGGAAGGGCTATGGGCCAACGTCCTGACTTTC.

The V and J genes are TRBV12-3 or TRBV12-4 and TRBJ2-7; 12 bases match TRBD1. CDR3 length: 15 residues. V was clipped by 6 bases and J by 6 bases; unmatched bases: 9. CDR3 loop: CASSLSGTGGGEQYF. The CDR3 DNA reads TGTGCCAGCAGCCTGTCCGGGACAGGGGGCGGCGAGCAGTACTTC.

V is TRBV24-1 and J is TRBJ2-2; TRBD1 agrees at 7 bases. Unmatched junction bases numbered 3, after V lost 1 base and J lost 2 bases. The CDR3 totals 16 residues. Germline V lookup: CDR1 KGHDR, CDR2 SFDVKD. In DNA, the CDR3 is TGTGCCACCAGTGATTTTGGGGACAGTAACACCGGGGAGCTGTTTTTT. Its translation is CATSDFGDSNTGELFF.

The chain employs TRBV5-1 and TRBJ2-1, with D unresolved. Trimming took 7 bases from V and 9 from J, leaving 11 bases between them. The germline V gene has CDR1 SGHRS and CDR2 YFSETQ. This CDR3 is built from 11 residues. DNA for the CDR3: TGCGCCAGCCGGCCTTCGGGTGAGCAGTTCTTC. Residues: CASRPSGEQFF.

V and J are TRBV4-3 and TRBJ2-5; possible D gene TRBD2, 5 bases. Germline V gives CDR1 LGHNA, CDR2 YSLEER. V dropped 1 base and J dropped 1 base, with 16 bases sitting between them. The CDR3 consists of 17 residues. The chain's CDR3 is CASSQVRGSGPQETQYF. CDR3 nucleotide sequence: TGCGCCAGCAGCCAAGTTAGAGGGTCCGGTCCCCAAGAGACCCAGTACTTC.

The chain uses TRBV7-3 and TRBJ2-6; 8 nucleotides agree with TRBD1. The CDR3 loop spans 17 amino acids. From germline, CDR1 is SGHTA and CDR2 FQGTGA. V shed 6 bases, J shed 0 bases, and the junction held 7 bases outside the gene matches. This CDR3 is CASRYPGQDSGANVLTF. The CDR3 DNA is TGTGCCAGCAGATATCCGGGACAGGACTCTGGGGCCAACGTCCTGACTTTC.

The chain joins TRBV28 to TRBJ2-7; D not certain. CDR1 MDHEN and CDR2 SYDVKM come from the germline V gene. This CDR3 has 14 amino acids. The V and J ends lost 7 bases and 4 bases respectively, with 17 bases between them. In nucleotides, the CDR3 is TGTGCCAGCAACCCCCCGGGCAATAGTTACGAGCAGTACTTC. Protein: CASNPPGNSYEQYF.

The chain couples TRBV18 to TRBJ2-1; TRBD1 agrees at 8 bases. The CDR3 extends over 17 amino acids. Germline V gene sequence: CDR1 KGHSH, CDR2 LQKENI. V was clipped by 6 bases and J by 0 bases; unmatched bases: 10. CDR3 sequence reads: CASSEQGVLSSYNEQFF. CDR3 nucleotides: TGTGCCAGCTCGGAACAGGGGGTCCTGAGCTCCTACAATGAGCAGTTCTTC.